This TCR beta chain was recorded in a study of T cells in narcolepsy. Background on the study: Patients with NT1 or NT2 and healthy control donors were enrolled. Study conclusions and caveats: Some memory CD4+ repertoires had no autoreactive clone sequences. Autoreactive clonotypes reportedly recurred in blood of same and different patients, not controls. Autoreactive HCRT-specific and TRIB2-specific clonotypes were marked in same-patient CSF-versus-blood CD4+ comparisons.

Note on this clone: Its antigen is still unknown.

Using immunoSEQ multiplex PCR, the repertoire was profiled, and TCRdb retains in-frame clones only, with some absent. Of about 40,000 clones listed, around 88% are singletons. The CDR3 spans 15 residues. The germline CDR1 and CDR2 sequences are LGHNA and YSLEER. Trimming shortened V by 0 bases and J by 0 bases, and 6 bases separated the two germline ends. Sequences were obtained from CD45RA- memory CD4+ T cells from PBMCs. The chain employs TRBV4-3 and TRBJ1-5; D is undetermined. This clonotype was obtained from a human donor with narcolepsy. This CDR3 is CASSQEMDSNQPQHF. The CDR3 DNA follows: TGCGCCAGCAGCCAAGAAATGGATAGCAATCAGCCCCAGCATTTT.